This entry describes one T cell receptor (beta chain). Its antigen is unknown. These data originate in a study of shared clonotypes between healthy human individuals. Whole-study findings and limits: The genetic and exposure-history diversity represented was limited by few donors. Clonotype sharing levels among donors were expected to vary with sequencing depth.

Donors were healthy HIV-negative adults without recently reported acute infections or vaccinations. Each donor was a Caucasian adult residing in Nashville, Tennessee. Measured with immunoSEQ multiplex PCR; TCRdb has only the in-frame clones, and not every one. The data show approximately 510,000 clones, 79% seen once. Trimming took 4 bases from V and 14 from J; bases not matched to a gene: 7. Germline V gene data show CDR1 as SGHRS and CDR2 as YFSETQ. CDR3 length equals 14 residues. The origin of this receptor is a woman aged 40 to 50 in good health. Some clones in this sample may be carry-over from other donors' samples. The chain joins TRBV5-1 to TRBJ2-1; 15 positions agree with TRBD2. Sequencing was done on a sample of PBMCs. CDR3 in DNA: TGCGCCAGCAGCGACGGACTAGCGGGAGGGCCGGAGTTCTTC. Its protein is CASSDGLAGGPEFF.